These 19 T cell receptor beta chains originate from one sample sequenced in a study of CD8 T cells in Susac syndrome (dated by TCRdb to between 2018 and 2021). Library construction relied on the immunoSEQ multiplex PCR assay. RNA was extracted using the RNeasy kit, and about 0.45 to 1 ug of the RNA was reverse transcribed with random hexamers. Using fastp at Q25 and MiXCR, TCRdb reprocessed the public reads and kept productive beta chains. Records with the same CDR3 protein are collapsed into one entry carrying the most frequent genes and DNA. In this sample the table shows roughly 200,000 distinct CDR3 sequences, 90% to 95% of which occur a single time. Around 0.1% of the sample lies in the top ten. Specimen: CD4+ T cells from PBMCs. Every receptor here comes from a human donor in good health.

This rearrangement joins TRBV7-2 to TRBJ2-3; D is uncertain. The V end lost 7 bases, the J end lost 6 bases, and 17 bases lay between the germline ends. This CDR3 is 14 amino acids long. Per germline, CDR1 SGHTA and CDR2 FQGNSA. CDR3 nucleotides: TGTGCCAGCAACTTCGTGCCGTCCCTGGATACGCAGTATTTT. Amino acids: CASNFVPSLDTQYF.

V and J are TRBV19 and TRBJ1-2, with a possible D match to TRBD1 (5 bases). The ends were cut back, 3 bases at V and 5 bases at J, with 10 bases in the middle. CDR3 length: 13 residues. Germline CDR1 LNHDA, CDR2 SQIVND (reference sequence). The CDR3 is CASSIPGKYGYTF. Written as DNA, the CDR3 is TGTGCCAGTAGTATCCCAGGGAAGTATGGCTACACCTTC.

This chain joins TRBV15 and TRBJ1-1, with 11 bases matching TRBD1. CDR1 LNHNV and CDR2 YYDKDF come from the germline V gene (reference sequence). CDR3 length: 18 amino acids. V lost 4 bases, J lost 0 bases, and 10 bases stayed unmatched. This CDR3 reads CATSTRDRGIGMNTEAFF. CDR3 bases: TGTGCCACCAGCACAAGGGACAGGGGGATCGGGATGAACACTGAAGCTTTCTTT.

The chain recombines TRBV20-1 with TRBJ2-1; D may be TRBD2 (5 bases). CDR3 size: 12 residues. From germline, CDR1 is DFQATT and CDR2 SNEGSKA (reference sequence). V was trimmed by 3 bases and J by 8 bases, leaving 11 bases between them. The CDR3 reads CSASKDFDEQFF. CDR3 DNA sequence: TGCAGTGCTAGCAAGGACTTCGATGAGCAGTTCTTC.

The rearrangement uses TRBV30 and TRBJ1-1; D perhaps matches TRBD1 (5 bases). Trimming took 3 bases from V and 6 from J, leaving 8 bases between them. The CDR3 sequence is 11 residues long. In germline, CDR1 is GTSNPN, CDR2 SVGIG (reference sequence). CDR3 amino acids: CAWSVGAEAFF. The DNA of the CDR3 is TGTGCCTGGAGCGTAGGGGCTGAAGCTTTCTTT.

The chain employs TRBV5-6 and TRBJ2-7; 7 bases match TRBD1. The CDR3 loop spans 15 amino acids. Germline V gene lookup returns CDR1 SGHDT and CDR2 YYEEEE. V was pared by 5 bases and J by 2 bases, with 10 bases of the junction left unmatched. CDR3 sequence: CASSSGTVVPYEQYV. For the CDR3, the DNA is TGTGCCAGCAGTTCCGGGACAGTCGTCCCCTACGAGCAGTACGTC.

The gene calls are TRBV20-1 and TRBJ1-5; D uncertain. This CDR3 contains 15 residues. V was cut by 7 bases and J by 9 bases, with 25 bases left in between. The germline gives CDR1 DFQATT, CDR2 SNEGSKA (reference sequence). The CDR3 sequence is CSGAYGLEEARPQHF. The DNA of the CDR3 is TGCAGTGGCGCGTACGGTTTAGAGGAAGCGAGGCCCCAGCATTTT.

This chain connects TRBV11-2 to TRBJ2-2; TRBD1 matches at 7 bases. CDR3 length: 15 residues. V was pared by 5 bases and J by 4 bases, with 7 bases of the junction left unmatched. Germline V gives CDR1 SGHAT, CDR2 FQNNGV. CDR3 residues: CASSPGTVLTGELFF. The CDR3 DNA is TGTGCCAGCAGCCCCGGGACAGTCCTCACCGGGGAGCTGTTTTTT.

The rearrangement links TRBV23-1 to TRBJ2-7; 7 nucleotides match TRBD2. TRBV23-1 is an ORF, with its function uncertain. This CDR3 has 14 amino acids. The V and J ends lost 6 bases and 7 bases, in that order; junction bases with no gene match: 12. The CDR3 loop reads CASRPALEGGEQYV. The CDR3 coding sequence is TGCGCCAGCAGACCGGCGCTCGAGGGAGGGGAGCAGTACGTC.

J is TRBJ2-3 and V is TRBV5-1; D may be TRBD2 (7 bases). The CDR3 loop spans 15 amino acids. Germline lookup yields CDR1 SGHRS and CDR2 YFSETQ. V was clipped by 4 bases and J by 8 bases, with 20 bases between them. CDR3 nucleotide sequence: TGCGCCAGCAGCGGGGGGGGCCGTGCCTATCGTACGCAGTATTTT. Its translation is CASSGGGRAYRTQYF.

The chain combines TRBV6-5 with TRBJ2-1, with D tentatively TRBD1 (5 bases). The germline CDR1 and CDR2 sequences are MNHEY and SVGAGI. There are 15 residues in the CDR3. Deletions cut 6 bases from V and 2 bases from J, with 14 bases between. CDR3 sequence: CASSSAARAYNEQFF. CDR3 DNA: TGTGCCAGCAGCTCCGCCGCCAGGGCCTACAATGAGCAGTTCTTC.

The chain joins TRBV12-3 or TRBV12-4 to TRBJ1-1; D uncertain. The CDR3 totals 12 residues. V shed 5 bases and J shed 11 bases, with 15 bases lying between them. CDR3 amino acids: CASSRLIYTAFF. CDR3 nucleotide sequence: TGTGCCAGCAGTCGACTAATCTATACGGCTTTCTTT.

This chain joins TRBV20-1 and TRBJ2-5; a possible D gene is TRBD2 (6 bases). Germline V lookup: CDR1 DFQATT, CDR2 SNEGSKA (reference sequence). The V gene lost 4 bases and the J gene lost 1 base, with 16 bases spanning the gap. This CDR3 spans 15 amino acids. The CDR3 loop reads CSATLGSGTQETQYF. CDR3 in DNA: TGCAGTGCTACCTTGGGTAGCGGAACCCAAGAGACCCAGTACTTC.

V and J are TRBV24-1 and TRBJ2-1; no clear D gene. V dropped 4 bases and J dropped 6 bases, with 15 bases sitting between them. Germline-derived CDR1 and CDR2 are KGHDR and SFDVKD. This CDR3 spans 15 amino acids. CDR3 in DNA: TGTGCCACCAGTGACCCACGGGCCTCCGGCAATGAGCAGTTCTTC. Translation: CATSDPRASGNEQFF.

The chain recombines TRBV29-1 with TRBJ2-2, with TRBD1 matching over 9 bases. Germline V lookup: CDR1 SQVTM, CDR2 ANQGSEA. This CDR3 has 13 residues. The ends lost 4 bases at V and 3 bases at J; junction bases unmatched: 0. Here the CDR3 DNA reads TGCAGCGTTGGGGACAGGGACACCGGGGAGCTGTTTTTT. It translates to CSVGDRDTGELFF.

The V call is TRBV7-2, the J call TRBJ2-7; no reliable D call. Trimming removed 1 base from V and 9 bases from J, with 22 bases in between. CDR1 SGHTA and CDR2 FQGNSA come from the germline V gene. CDR3 size: 16 residues. The CDR3 DNA reads TGTGCCAGCAGCTTAGATGTTTCCATATCTCTCTCCGGGCAGTACTTC. Protein sequence: CASSLDVSISLSGQYF.

V gene TRBV6-2 or TRBV6-3 combines with J gene TRBJ2-7; weak D call: TRBD2 (5 bases). V lost 7 bases to trimming and J lost 3 bases, with 19 bases between them. The CDR3 has 15 residues. Germline assignment: CDR1 MNHEY and CDR2 SVGEGT. The chain's CDR3 is CASNIRGLRGYEQYF. CDR3 nucleotides: TGTGCCAGCAACATACGAGGGTTACGAGGCTACGAGCAGTACTTC.

In this sample, this clonotype turned up once. This chain connects TRBV9 to TRBJ1-2, with D perhaps TRBD1 (6 bases). Germline assignment: CDR1 SGDLS and CDR2 YYNGEE. The CDR3 has 13 amino acids. V was cut by 3 bases and J by 8 bases, with 14 bases left in between. In DNA form, the CDR3 reads TGTGCCAGCAGCGAAAGCTCAGGGGTCGGCTACACCTTC. It specifies CASSESSGVGYTF.

This chain uses TRBV18 with TRBJ1-2; TRBD1 matches 8 bases. The germline gives CDR1 KGHSH, CDR2 LQKENI. V lost 3 bases, J lost 3 bases, and 6 bases stayed unmatched. CDR3 size: 15 residues. CDR3 in DNA: TGTGCCAGCTCACCCGGACAGGGAAGTGACTATGGCTACACCTTC. Its translation: CASSPGQGSDYGYTF.